The 9 T cell receptor beta chains below were found in one sample sequenced in a study of OX40 agonist ivuxolimab in advanced cancers. Repertoires were generated with immunoSEQ multiplex PCR, while TCRdb's copy carries only in-frame clones and drops some. The sample has 15,000 to 20,000 clones; roughly 78% are singletons. The sample was CD4+ or CD8+ T cells sorted from blood, taken in a trial of the OX40 agonist ivuxolimab. Receptors were obtained from an adult with an advanced solid tumor such as melanoma, head and neck, liver or kidney cancer.

The chain has TRBV10-1 and TRBJ1-1, with D unclear. This CDR3 region has 14 residues. The germline CDR1 and CDR2 sequences are WNHNN and SYGVQD (reference sequence). V lost 0 bases and J 4 bases, leaving 9 bases between the germline ends. CDR3 DNA sequence: TGCGCCAGCAGTGAGTCCGGGGATGGCACTGAAGCTTTCTTT. Its protein is CASSESGDGTEAFF.

This clone was detected only once. The rearrangement joins TRBV4-1 to TRBJ2-3; D call uncertain. The CDR3 has 14 amino acids. V gave up 3 bases and J gave up 0 bases, with 7 bases separating them. Germline V gene lookup returns CDR1 MGHRA and CDR2 YSYEKL. The DNA for the CDR3 is TGCGCCAGCAGCCAGGCCATTAGCACAGATACGCAGTATTTT. Its protein is CASSQAISTDTQYF.

The chain couples TRBV18 to TRBJ1-2; D perhaps matches TRBD1 (5 bases). The CDR3 runs 16 residues. Germline lookup yields CDR1 KGHSH and CDR2 LQKENI. Trimming took 1 base from V and 8 from J, leaving 20 bases between them. CDR3 in amino acids: CASSPRPDGKRDGYTF. Written as DNA, the CDR3 is TGTGCCAGCTCACCACGACCGGACGGGAAAAGGGACGGCTACACCTTC. Using reference TRBV18 and TRBJ1-2 for the parts outside the CDR3, the full variable domain is NAGVMQNPRHLVRRRGQEARLRCSPMKGHSHVYWYRQLPEEGLKFMVYLQKENIIDESGMPKERFSAEFPKEGPSILRIQQVVRGDSAAYFCASSPRPDGKRDGYTFGSGTRLTVV.

The chain uses TRBV27 and TRBJ1-5; no clear D. The germline gives CDR1 MNHEY, CDR2 SMNVEV (reference sequence). The CDR3 contains 14 residues. Trimming cost V 2 bases and J 4 bases, with 9 bases left between them. CDR3 sequence (DNA): TGTGCCAGCAGTTTAGGCGGGAATAATCAGCCCCAGCATTTT. Protein product: CASSLGGNNQPQHF.

The chain couples TRBV11-2 to TRBJ2-7; D might be TRBD1 (6 bases). Trimming took 4 bases from V and 11 from J, leaving 12 bases between them. Germline CDR1 and CDR2: SGHAT and FQNNGV. CDR3 size: 11 residues. The CDR3 nucleotides read TGTGCCAGCAGCTACCTAACAGGGAAGTACTTC. It translates to CASSYLTGKYF.

This clone has only one observation. The chain couples TRBV6-5 to TRBJ2-3, with 9 bases aligning to TRBD2. Trimming cost V 8 bases and J 4 bases; bases outside gene matches: 10. This CDR3 has 15 residues. The germline V gene encodes CDR1 MNHEY and CDR2 SVGAGI. CDR3 sequence: CASSIGGRASDTQYF. Written as DNA, the CDR3 is TGTGCCAGCTCCATTGGCGGGAGGGCGTCAGATACGCAGTATTTT.

The chain carries TRBV21-1 and TRBJ2-1. TRBV21-1 is termed a pseudogene. CDR3 length: 12 amino acids. CDR3 in amino acids: CARDETYNEQFF. The CDR3 DNA is TGTGCCAGGGACGAGACCTACAATGAGCAGTTCTTC.

This rearrangement joins TRBV7-6 to TRBJ2-2; D perhaps matches TRBD1 (5 bases). V lost 0 bases and J 4 bases, leaving 12 bases between the germline ends. The CDR3 spans 16 residues. The germline gives CDR1 SGHVS, CDR2 FNYEAQ. DNA for the CDR3: TGTGCCAGCAGCTTAGCTCGGCCAGGGCCCACCGGGGAGCTGTTTTTT. It encodes CASSLARPGPTGELFF.

This chain joins TRBV10-3 and TRBJ2-1; 12 nucleotides match TRBD2. This CDR3 contains 16 residues. V shed 6 bases, J shed 5 bases, and the junction held 8 bases outside the gene matches. CDR1 is ENHRY, CDR2 SYGVKD, per germline. This CDR3 is CAIREGLAGDDNEQFF. CDR3 nucleotides: TGTGCCATCAGGGAGGGACTAGCGGGTGATGACAATGAGCAGTTCTTC.